These 21 T cell receptor beta chains share one sample of origin, sequenced in a study of T cell responses to AZD1222 COVID-19 vaccine. TCRdb's table, derived via immunoSEQ multiplex PCR, lists solely in-frame clones and lacks some. The sample lists about 100,000 clones, 65% to 90% occurring once. The source was peripheral blood, collected on day 0 of AZD1222 vaccination. These receptor sequences come from an adult in good health.

The rearrangement joins TRBV6-5 to TRBJ2-1, with 9 bases fitting TRBD1. V shed 5 bases and J 5 bases; nucleotides not matched to a gene: 4. CDR1 and CDR2 from the germline V gene are MNHEY and SVGAGI. The CDR3 is made up of 14 amino acids. CDR3 residues: CASSTTGGNNEQFF. CDR3 nucleotide sequence: TGTGCCAGCAGTACGACAGGGGGTAACAATGAGCAGTTCTTC.

This rearrangement joins TRBV2 to TRBJ1-2; 11 positions agree with TRBD1. The ends lost 0 bases at V and 10 bases at J; junction bases unmatched: 4. The CDR3 sequence is 14 residues long. Germline CDR1 and CDR2: SNHLY and FYNNEI. CDR3 coding DNA: TGTGCCAGCAGTGAAGCGCGGGGACAGGGGGACTACACCTTC. Residues: CASSEARGQGDYTF.

This chain joins TRBV4-1 and TRBJ1-1; TRBD1 matches at 7 bases. From germline, CDR1 is MGHRA and CDR2 YSYEKL. CDR3 length equals 16 residues. V shed 1 base and J 2 bases; nucleotides not matched to a gene: 7. The CDR3 loop is CASSQVAGQINTEAFF. Here the CDR3 DNA reads TGCGCCAGCAGCCAAGTTGCGGGACAGATTAACACTGAAGCTTTCTTT.

The chain combines TRBV7-2 with TRBJ1-3; D not resolved. The CDR3 totals 14 residues. V was shortened by 5 bases and J by 4 bases, with 12 bases between the two germline ends. Germline V gene sequence: CDR1 SGHTA, CDR2 FQGNSA. The CDR3 sequence: CASSPPPRGNTIYF. The CDR3 DNA reads as TGTGCCAGCAGCCCCCCGCCGCGGGGAAACACCATATATTTT.

The chain has TRBV6-6 and TRBJ2-3; no clear D gene. Trimming took 6 bases from V and 4 from J, leaving 11 bases between them. The CDR3 consists of 13 residues. The germline V gene has CDR1 MNHNY and CDR2 SVGAGI (reference sequence). As DNA, the CDR3 is TGTGCCAGCAGCGAAATTTCACCAGATACGCAGTATTTT. Encoded protein: CASSEISPDTQYF.

Here the CDR3 DNA reads TGTGCCAGCAGCCGAGGGGGAGGGCAGTTCTTC. Translated, it gives CASSRGGGQFF. This rearrangement joins TRBV7-8 to TRBJ2-1, with D perhaps being TRBD1 or TRBD2 (6 bases each). The CDR3 runs 11 residues. V was trimmed by 5 bases and J by 12 bases, leaving 11 bases between them. Germline values: CDR1 SGHVS, CDR2 FQNEAQ. The entire variable domain, with the rest obtained from reference TRBV7-8 and TRBJ2-1, is as follows: GAGVSQSPRYKVAKRGQDVALRCDPISGHVSLFWYQQALGQGPEFLTYFQNEAQLDKSGLPSDRFFAERPEGSVSTLKIQRTQQEDSAVYLCASSRGGGQFFGPGTRLTVL.

J is TRBJ2-2 and V is TRBV27, with TRBD1 matching over 8 bases. V shed 6 bases and J 5 bases; nucleotides not matched to a gene: 8. There are 15 residues in the CDR3. Looked up from germline, CDR1 is MNHEY and CDR2 is SMNVEV (reference sequence). The CDR3 reads CASSLTGGWTGELFF. CDR3 sequence (DNA): TGTGCCAGCAGCCTAACAGGGGGGTGGACCGGGGAGCTGTTTTTT.

For the CDR3, the DNA is TGTGCCAGCAGCCCCCGGGAGGACACTGAAGCTTTCTTT. Translation gives CASSPREDTEAFF. The chain combines TRBV7-2 with TRBJ1-1; D remains ambiguous. Trimming pared 5 bases from V and 3 bases from J, leaving 10 bases between. The germline V gene has CDR1 SGHTA and CDR2 FQGNSA. This CDR3 region has 13 residues.

A few counts support this clone. The chain recombines TRBV5-1 with TRBJ2-5; D is unclear. The CDR3 totals 12 residues. Germline assignment: CDR1 SGHRS and CDR2 YFSETQ. Trimming pared 5 bases from V and 2 bases from J, leaving 7 bases between. CDR3 amino acids: CASRVSQETQYF. In DNA, the CDR3 is TGCGCCAGCAGGGTTAGTCAAGAGACCCAGTACTTC.

In DNA form, the CDR3 reads TGTGCCAGCAGTGGAAGACAGAAAACCGGGGAGCTGTTTTTT. Translating it yields CASSGRQKTGELFF. This chain uses TRBV6-2 or TRBV6-3 with TRBJ2-2, with D perhaps TRBD1 (5 bases). V was cut by 5 bases and J by 5 bases, with 12 bases left in between. CDR1 MNHEY and CDR2 SVGEGT come from the germline V gene. The CDR3 has 14 residues.

V usage is TRBV19 and J usage is TRBJ2-6; D not resolved. The CDR3 loop spans 20 amino acids. Trimming cost V 0 bases and J 0 bases, with 18 bases left between them. Germline CDR1 LNHDA, CDR2 SQIVND (reference sequence). CDR3 region: CASSIDQIYPVFSGANVLTF. The CDR3 coding sequence is TGTGCCAGTAGTATAGATCAAATATATCCTGTCTTCTCTGGGGCCAACGTCCTGACTTTC.

The chain combines TRBV4-2 with TRBJ2-7; 10 bases map to TRBD2. The V segment lost 4 bases and the J segment 1 base; nucleotides outside the gene matches: 7. Germline CDR1 LGHNA, CDR2 YNFKEQ. The CDR3 is made up of 16 amino acids. The CDR3 coding sequence is TGTGCCAGCAGCCCTCAGACTAGCGGGTTATCCTACGAGCAGTACTTC. It translates to CASSPQTSGLSYEQYF.

The V and J genes are TRBV11-2 and TRBJ2-3; no reliable D call. The CDR3 covers 15 residues. Germline loops: CDR1 SGHAT, CDR2 FQNNGV. Trimming stripped 2 bases from V and 4 bases from J, with 13 bases between. The CDR3 DNA is TGTGCCAGCAGCTTACGCCCCCAGGCCGCAGATACGCAGTATTTT. Translated: CASSLRPQAADTQYF. The full variable domain, in which reference TRBV11-2 and TRBJ2-3 provide the parts outside the CDR3, is EAGVAQSPRYKIIEKRQSVAFWCNPISGHATLYWYQQILGQGPKLLIQFQNNGVVDDSQLPKDRFSAERLKGVDSTLKIQPAKLEDSAVYLCASSLRPQAADTQYFGPGTRLTVL.

The chain is built from TRBV4-1 and TRBJ1-4; 11 bases align to TRBD1. V was pared by 1 base and J by 7 bases, with 5 bases of the junction left unmatched. Germline assignment: CDR1 MGHRA and CDR2 YSYEKL. This CDR3 has 16 residues. CDR3: CASSQGSGTGGEKLFF. Here the CDR3 DNA reads TGCGCCAGCAGCCAAGGGAGTGGGACAGGGGGTGAAAAACTGTTTTTT.

V gene TRBV5-4 combines with J gene TRBJ2-5; D assignment may be TRBD1 or TRBD2 (6 bases each). This CDR3 contains 13 residues. V shed 3 bases and J shed 5 bases, with 11 bases lying between them. CDR1 and CDR2 (germline): SGHNT, YYREEE (reference sequence). The CDR3 nucleotides read TGTGCCAGCAGCTCGGGGGCCTTGGAGACCCAGTACTTC. As protein: CASSSGALETQYF.

This chain connects TRBV10-3 to TRBJ2-5, with D perhaps TRBD1 or TRBD2 (6 bases each). CDR3 length: 14 residues. V dropped 6 bases and J dropped 5 bases, with 16 bases sitting between them. Germline V gene sequence: CDR1 ENHRY, CDR2 SYGVKD. Here the CDR3 DNA reads TGTGCCATCAGCCCGGGGGCAGGAGGGGAGACCCAGTACTTC. It yields the protein CAISPGAGGETQYF.

The CDR3 sequence is CASSTRGTVNTEAFF. The CDR3 DNA reads as TGTGCCAGCAGCACTAGGGGGACGGTGAACACTGAAGCTTTCTTT. This chain links TRBV7-2 with TRBJ1-1; a weak D match, TRBD1 (6 bases). The CDR3 runs 15 residues. CDR1 and CDR2 (germline): SGHTA, FQGNSA. Between the trimmed V and J ends, which lost 5 bases and 0 bases, there was a span of 13 bases. Filled out from reference TRBV7-2 and TRBJ1-1, the complete variable domain reads GAGVSQSPSNKVTEKGKDVELRCDPISGHTALYWYRQSLGQGLEFLIYFQGNSAPDKSGLPSDRFSAERTGGSVSTLTIQRTQQEDSAVYLCASSTRGTVNTEAFFGQGTRLTVV.

The chain couples TRBV21-1 to TRBJ2-7; the table's D call, TRBD2, has no DNA check behind it. TRBV21-1 is designated a pseudogene. The length of the CDR3 is 15 residues. This CDR3 reads CASSKLAGDIYEQYF. In nucleotides, the CDR3 is TGTGCCAGCAGCAAACTTGCGGGAGATATCTACGAGCAGTACTTC.

The chain couples TRBV6-1 to TRBJ1-6, with D uncertain. Trimming took off 3 bases at V and 8 bases at J, with 11 bases between the two ends. The CDR3 extends over 14 amino acids. Germline-derived CDR1 and CDR2 are MNHNS and SASEGT. The CDR3 DNA reads as TGTGCCAGCAGTGAGGCCGGAGTTGATTCACCCCTCCACTTT. Translating gives CASSEAGVDSPLHF.

CDR3 DNA sequence: TGTGCCTGGGGGACAGGGAAGGATCAGCCCCAGCATTTT. Encoded protein: CAWGTGKDQPQHF. The rearrangement uses TRBV30 and TRBJ1-5, with 9 bases lining up with TRBD1. The CDR3 spans 13 residues. Germline V gene lookup returns CDR1 GTSNPN and CDR2 SVGIG (reference sequence). The V gene end was trimmed by 5 bases and the J gene end by 5 bases; junction bases not matched to a gene: 4.

This sequence joins TRBV5-4 and TRBJ2-5; unclear D gene. Trimming shortened V by 2 bases and J by 5 bases, and 16 bases separated the two germline ends. The CDR3 sequence is 15 residues long. Germline V gene data show CDR1 as SGHNT and CDR2 as YYREEE (reference sequence). The CDR3 reads CASSFGSASEETQYF. CDR3 nucleotides: TGTGCCAGCAGCTTTGGTTCGGCGTCGGAGGAGACCCAGTACTTC.